The 25 T cell receptor beta chains below were found in one sample sequenced in a study of blood T cell repertoires in COVID-19. The data were produced by immunoSEQ multiplex PCR, yet TCRdb's version contains in-frame clones alone and is incomplete. This table holds tens of thousands of clones, 70% to 85% found once. Sequencing was carried out using peripheral blood. Source of these receptors: a man in his fifties or sixties with active or convalescent COVID-19.

This sequence joins TRBV5-5 and TRBJ1-4; D ambiguous. The V and J ends lost 2 bases and 0 bases respectively, with 5 bases between them. The CDR3 contains 14 residues. Per germline, CDR1 SGHKS and CDR2 YYEKEE (reference sequence). Written as DNA, the CDR3 is TGTGCCAGCAGCTTCAGTACAACTAATGAAAAACTGTTTTTT. Translated, it gives CASSFSTTNEKLFF.

The V call is TRBV7-8, the J call TRBJ2-3, with 7 bases lining up with TRBD2. The length of the CDR3 is 16 residues. The J segment lost 3 bases and the V segment lost 4 bases, leaving 10 bases of the junction unmatched. Germline V gene data show CDR1 as SGHVS and CDR2 as FQNEAQ. The DNA for the CDR3 is TGTGCCAGCAGCTCCGGACCTGCCGGGGGGACAGATACGCAGTATTTT. It yields the protein CASSSGPAGGTDTQYF.

The V call is TRBV5-1, the J call TRBJ2-5; a weak D match, TRBD2 (6 bases). The CDR3 has 13 amino acids. Germline V gene sequence: CDR1 SGHRS, CDR2 YFSETQ. V lost 4 bases and J lost 5, with 12 bases in between. CDR3 sequence reads: CASSEAGRETQYF. CDR3 coding DNA: TGCGCCAGCAGCGAAGCGGGTCGGGAGACCCAGTACTTC.

V is TRBV11-3 and J is TRBJ2-1; 9 nucleotides agree with TRBD2. CDR3 length: 16 residues. The germline V gene has CDR1 SGHNT and CDR2 YENEEA. J lost 6 bases, V lost 4 bases, and 10 bases had no gene match. CDR3 sequence (DNA): TGTGCCAGCAGCTCCCTTGGCGGGGGGGCTGTCAATGAGCAGTTCTTC. Encoded protein: CASSSLGGGAVNEQFF. Complete variable domain (other parts from reference TRBV11-3 and TRBJ2-1): EAGVVQSPRYKIIEKKQPVAFWCNPISGHNTLYWYLQNLGQGPELLIRYENEEAVDDSQLPKDRFSAERLKGVDSTLKIQPAELGDSAVYLCASSSLGGGAVNEQFFGPGTRLTVL.

The rearrangement joins TRBV5-6 to TRBJ2-1; 9 positions agree with TRBD2. Germline V gene data show CDR1 as SGHDT and CDR2 as YYEEEE. The CDR3 extends over 18 amino acids. With V trimmed by 2 bases and J by 0 bases, 9 bases remained unmatched. CDR3 amino acids: CASSLRGSGGRSYNEQFF. The DNA of the CDR3 is TGTGCCAGCAGCTTAAGGGGTAGCGGGGGCCGCTCCTACAATGAGCAGTTCTTC.

This clone came up a few times. The rearrangement uses TRBV7-6 and TRBJ2-2; the D is unclear. Trimming stripped 5 bases from V and 1 base from J, with 8 bases between. CDR3 size: 14 residues. Germline assignment: CDR1 SGHVS and CDR2 FNYEAQ. The chain's CDR3 is CASSLTGNTGELFF. CDR3 bases: TGTGCCAGCAGCCTAACGGGGAACACCGGGGAGCTGTTTTTT.

This chain links TRBV18 with TRBJ1-1; no firm D call. The V and J ends lost 2 bases and 0 bases respectively, with 4 bases between them. Germline CDR1 is KGHSH and CDR2 is LQKENI. This CDR3 comprises 13 residues. The CDR3 loop reads CASSPNLNTEAFF. CDR3 bases: TGTGCCAGCTCACCAAACTTGAACACTGAAGCTTTCTTT.

The CDR3 region has the DNA TGTGCCAGTAGACCGGACATAGCCAAAAACATTCAGTACTTC. Protein product: CASRPDIAKNIQYF. The chain couples TRBV19 to TRBJ2-4, with D perhaps matching TRBD1 (5 bases). V lost 6 bases and J lost 0, with 9 bases in between. The CDR3 runs 14 residues. Germline V CDR1 and CDR2: LNHDA, SQIVND (reference sequence).

CDR3 sequence (DNA): TGTGCCAGCAGTCGGGACTACCTATCGAACACCGGGGAGCTGTTTTTT. This codes for CASSRDYLSNTGELFF. The chain employs TRBV6-4 and TRBJ2-2; 7 bases are a match to TRBD2. The CDR3 contains 16 residues. Germline CDR1 reads MRHNA; CDR2 reads SNTAGT. Unmatched junction bases numbered 6, after V lost 5 bases and J lost 0 bases.

The V gene is TRBV4-1, the J gene TRBJ2-3; 12 positions agree with TRBD2. Trimming cost V 7 bases and J 4 bases; bases outside gene matches: 18. The CDR3 contains 19 residues. Germline V lookup: CDR1 MGHRA, CDR2 YSYEKL. Written as DNA, the CDR3 is TGCGCCAGCACCCCTGGGGGATCCACTAGCGGGGGGCCCCCAGATACGCAGTATTTT. Its translation is CASTPGGSTSGGPPDTQYF.

This chain's CDR3 is CSVVGGYTEAFF. DNA of the CDR3: TGCAGCGTTGTTGGGGGGTACACTGAAGCTTTCTTT. V and J are TRBV29-1 and TRBJ1-1, with D possibly being TRBD1 (5 bases). The V end lost 4 bases, the J end lost 3 bases, and 9 bases lay between the germline ends. Germline CDR1 reads SQVTM; CDR2 reads ANQGSEA. This CDR3 is 12 amino acids long.

The genes are TRBV5-1 and TRBJ2-3, with a possible D match to TRBD1 (5 bases). The CDR3 spans 15 residues. Trimming left V 6 bases short and J 6 bases short, with 20 bases between. Germline V CDR1 and CDR2: SGHRS, YFSETQ. CDR3 sequence reads: CASKMAGLIFDTQYF. For the CDR3, the DNA is TGCGCCAGCAAAATGGCAGGGTTAATTTTTGATACGCAGTATTTT.

This clone came up a few times. CDR3 protein: CASSLVFEYMNTEAFF. In DNA form, the CDR3 reads TGCGCCAGCAGCCTGGTTTTTGAATACATGAACACTGAAGCTTTCTTT. This chain joins TRBV4-1 and TRBJ1-1; D is undetermined. The CDR3 extends over 16 amino acids. V lost 4 bases and J 0 bases, leaving 15 bases between the germline ends. The germline V gene encodes CDR1 MGHRA and CDR2 YSYEKL.

The chain carries TRBV27 and TRBJ2-1, with D maybe TRBD1 (6 bases). Trimming pared 8 bases from V and 4 bases from J, leaving 9 bases between. Germline V gene sequence: CDR1 MNHEY, CDR2 SMNVEV (reference sequence). CDR3 length: 12 amino acids. For the CDR3, the DNA is TGTGCCAGCTGGACAGCTTACAATGAGCAGTTCTTC. This encodes CASWTAYNEQFF.

V gene TRBV9 combines with J gene TRBJ2-3; TRBD2 matches at 9 bases. The CDR3 covers 15 residues. Unmatched junction bases numbered 4, after V lost 3 bases and J lost 2 bases. CDR1 is SGDLS and CDR2 is YYNGEE in the germline V gene. CDR3 in DNA: TGTGCCAGCAGCGCCTTAGCGGGGGCCACAGATACGCAGTATTTT. It specifies CASSALAGATDTQYF.

The chain employs TRBV3-1 (or the pseudogene TRBV3-2) and TRBJ2-5; a weak D match, TRBD2 (5 bases). Deletions cut 3 bases from V and 5 bases from J, with 13 bases between. This CDR3 has 14 amino acids. CDR1 is LGHDT, CDR2 YNNKEL, per germline (reference sequence). The CDR3 reads CASSQAPPGETQYF. CDR3 bases: TGTGCCAGCAGCCAGGCCCCCCCGGGGGAGACCCAGTACTTC.

The rearrangement joins TRBV3-1 (or the pseudogene TRBV3-2) to TRBJ2-1, with TRBD2 matching over 8 bases. The length of the CDR3 is 12 residues. CDR1 and CDR2 (germline): LGHDT, YNNKEL (reference sequence). The J segment lost 15 bases and the V segment lost 0 bases, leaving 4 bases of the junction unmatched. The CDR3: CASSQEIGGAFF. The DNA of the CDR3 is TGTGCCAGCAGCCAAGAGATCGGGGGGGCGTTCTTC.

The chain combines TRBV28 with TRBJ2-7; 10 bases are shared with TRBD1. The germline V gene encodes CDR1 MDHEN and CDR2 SYDVKM. This CDR3 contains 15 residues. J was trimmed by 6 bases and V by 6 bases; bases with no gene match: 11. CDR3 region: CASSSLGTGEREQYF. The CDR3 region has the DNA TGTGCCAGCAGCTCCCTTGGGACAGGGGAACGCGAGCAGTACTTC.

This chain links TRBV4-1 with TRBJ2-6; 10 bases align to TRBD2. The CDR3 runs to 18 residues. Trimming at V came to 3 bases and at J to 0 bases, leaving 5 bases not matched to a gene. Germline CDR1 and CDR2: MGHRA and YSYEKL. The CDR3 protein is CASSQASGGYSGANVLTF. The DNA of the CDR3 is TGCGCCAGCAGCCAGGCTAGCGGGGGATACTCTGGGGCCAACGTCCTGACTTTC.

V and J are TRBV5-6 and TRBJ2-2, with D hard to call. The V gene lost 4 bases and the J gene lost 2 bases, with 6 bases spanning the gap. Germline V gene data show CDR1 as SGHDT and CDR2 as YYEEEE. The CDR3 totals 13 residues. CDR3 protein: CASSLVNTGELFF. The CDR3 nucleotides are TGTGCCAGCAGCCTAGTAAACACCGGGGAGCTGTTTTTT.

The gene calls are TRBV6-5 and TRBJ1-1; possibly TRBD1 for D (5 bases). The CDR3 is made up of 13 amino acids. Germline CDR1 reads MNHEY; CDR2 reads SVGAGI. V was trimmed by 6 bases and J by 4 bases, leaving 12 bases between them. The CDR3 DNA reads TGTGCCAGCAGGTCGTACCAGGGCACTGAAGCTTTCTTT. Its translation: CASRSYQGTEAFF.

The rearrangement uses TRBV6-1 and TRBJ2-1; D unclear. Germline V gene sequence: CDR1 MNHNS, CDR2 SASEGT. Trimming took off 0 bases at V and 0 bases at J, with 9 bases between the two ends. The CDR3 covers 16 residues. CDR3 sequence: CASSEAPGSSYNEQFF. In DNA, the CDR3 is TGTGCCAGCAGTGAAGCTCCAGGCAGCTCCTACAATGAGCAGTTCTTC.

The rearrangement uses TRBV5-4 and TRBJ1-5, with D unclear. With 0 bases removed from V and 2 bases from J, the gap between germline ends came to 6 bases. Germline assignment: CDR1 SGHNT and CDR2 YYREEE (reference sequence). The CDR3 runs to 14 residues. The DNA for the CDR3 is TGTGCCAGCAGCTTGGGAGGAGGCAATCAGCCCCAGCATTTT. Translation gives CASSLGGGNQPQHF.

This rearrangement joins TRBV11-2 to TRBJ2-7, with no clear D. The CDR3 sequence is 14 residues long. Germline V CDR1 and CDR2: SGHAT, FQNNGV. Between the trimmed V and J ends, which lost 1 base and 0 bases, there was a span of 7 bases. CDR3 coding DNA: TGTGCCAGCAGCTTAGTTGGTAGCTCCTACGAGCAGTACTTC. This sequence encodes CASSLVGSSYEQYF.

The chain carries TRBV6-4 and TRBJ2-3, with D possibly being TRBD1 (6 bases). This CDR3 is built from 14 residues. Per germline, CDR1 MRHNA and CDR2 SNTAGT. V lost 4 bases and J lost 5, with 13 bases in between. CDR3 residues: CASSATGPVDTQYF. The DNA of the CDR3 is TGTGCCAGCAGTGCGACAGGTCCCGTAGATACGCAGTATTTT.